These 17 T cell receptor beta chains were all obtained from the same sample, sequenced in a study of neurological immune-mediated disorders. Each CDR3 protein is one row after TCRdb ran MiXCR on the 5' RACE reads. The repertoire consists of tens of thousands of distinct CDR3 sequences, with under 4.5% occurring once and the leading ten covering approximately 3.3%. The specimen sequenced was PBMCs. The source is a young woman with multiple sclerosis.

This clonotype has ten or more counts. The chain has TRBV27 and TRBJ2-1; 10 bases map to TRBD2. This CDR3 is built from 14 residues. V shed 0 bases and J 7 bases; nucleotides not matched to a gene: 0. The V gene's germline CDR1 is MNHEY and CDR2 SMNVEV (reference sequence). The CDR3 protein is CASSLSAGGNEQFF. The DNA for the CDR3 is TGTGCCAGCAGTTTATCAGCGGGAGGGAATGAGCAGTTCTTC.

This clonotype was seen ten or more times. The chain employs TRBV18 and TRBJ1-1; D remains ambiguous. Trimming removed 1 base at V and 3 bases at J, with 9 bases between. There are 14 residues in the CDR3. Germline V gene data show CDR1 as KGHSH and CDR2 as LQKENI. CDR3 coding DNA: TGTGCCAGCTCACCACAGAGGGCGGACACTGAAGCTTTCTTT. Residues: CASSPQRADTEAFF. Combining the CDR3 with reference TRBV18 and TRBJ1-1 gives the whole variable domain NAGVMQNPRHLVRRRGQEARLRCSPMKGHSHVYWYRQLPEEGLKFMVYLQKENIIDESGMPKERFSAEFPKEGPSILRIQQVVRGDSAAYFCASSPQRADTEAFFGQGTRLTVV.

This clonotype was seen repeatedly, ten times or more. This sequence joins TRBV12-3 or TRBV12-4 and TRBJ2-2; the D gene is possibly TRBD1 (5 bases). V was shortened by 4 bases and J by 0 bases, with 6 bases between the two germline ends. CDR3 length: 14 residues. The CDR3 DNA follows: TGTGCCAGCAGTTCACAGGCGAACACCGGGGAGCTGTTTTTT. As protein: CASSSQANTGELFF.

This clonotype was found many times. The chain joins TRBV9 to TRBJ2-7, with unresolved D. Between the trimmed V and J ends, which lost 0 bases and 3 bases, there was a span of 7 bases. This CDR3 region has 13 residues. CDR1 and CDR2 (germline): SGDLS, YYNGEE. CDR3 DNA sequence: TGTGCCAGCAGCGTAGATGGGATCTACGAGCAGTACTTC. Translation: CASSVDGIYEQYF.

This clonotype was seen a few times. The genes are TRBV3-1 and TRBJ2-1; 7 nucleotides match TRBD2. Germline V CDR1 and CDR2: LGHDT, YNNKEL (reference sequence). This CDR3 comprises 18 residues. J lost 3 bases, V lost 7 bases, and 18 bases had no gene match. Here the CDR3 DNA reads TGTGCCAGCAACTTGAGCTCGGGAGGCGAGGTCGGCTACAATGAGCAGTTCTTC. Amino acids: CASNLSSGGEVGYNEQFF.

This clonotype was recorded at least ten times. V is TRBV2 and J is TRBJ1-6; 9 bases map to TRBD1. Germline values: CDR1 SNHLY, CDR2 FYNNEI. This CDR3 contains 15 residues. After removal of 3 bases from V and 9 bases from J, the junction contained 6 bases not matched to a gene. CDR3 coding DNA: TGTGCCAGCAGTGAGACAGGGGGTATGAGTTCACCCCTCCACTTT. It translates to CASSETGGMSSPLHF.

In its sample, this clonotype was seen many times. The V call is TRBV7-9, the J call TRBJ1-2; no clear D. V dropped 3 bases and J dropped 7 bases, with 6 bases sitting between them. The CDR3 contains 11 residues. CDR1 SEHNR and CDR2 FQNEAQ come from the germline V gene (reference sequence). The DNA of the CDR3 is TGTGCCAGCAGCTTTTACGGTGGCTACACCTTC. Residues: CASSFYGGYTF.

This clonotype was seen many times. J is TRBJ1-4 and V is TRBV20-1; D is ambiguous. The CDR3 has 11 amino acids. The V and J ends lost 3 bases and 10 bases respectively, with 9 bases between them. The germline CDR1 and CDR2 sequences are DFQATT and SNEGSKA (reference sequence). The CDR3 spells CSASGLGKLFF. The CDR3 DNA follows: TGCAGTGCTAGCGGGTTGGGAAAACTGTTTTTT.

This clonotype was detected ten times or more. The rearrangement links TRBV5-1 to TRBJ2-1; D possibly matches TRBD1 or TRBD2 (6 bases each). Germline assignment: CDR1 SGHRS and CDR2 YFSETQ. The CDR3 extends over 13 amino acids. Trimming removed 0 bases from V and 8 bases from J, with 9 bases in between. The DNA for the CDR3 is TGCGCCAGCAGCTTGGGGGGGGCGGATGAGCAGTTCTTC. Amino acid sequence: CASSLGGADEQFF.

The chain couples TRBV27 to TRBJ2-2; the D is unclear. Germline CDR1 reads MNHEY; CDR2 reads SMNVEV (reference sequence). Trimming stripped 5 bases from V and 2 bases from J, with 18 bases between. The CDR3 is 17 amino acids. The CDR3 here is CASSPGSAARNTGELFF. As DNA, the CDR3 is TGTGCCAGCAGTCCCGGGTCCGCGGCTCGAAACACCGGGGAGCTGTTTTTT.

In its sample, this clonotype was seen many times. The chain employs TRBV12-3 or TRBV12-4 and TRBJ2-7, with a tentative D call TRBD1 (5 bases). The CDR3 runs 14 residues. V gave up 3 bases and J gave up 2 bases, with 11 bases separating them. In nucleotides, the CDR3 is TGTGCCAGCAGTTTTGGGGCAGCCACCTACGAGCAGTACTTC. Translated: CASSFGAATYEQYF.

In this sample, this clonotype turned up many times. This rearrangement joins TRBV12-3 or TRBV12-4 to TRBJ1-6, with D perhaps TRBD1 (5 bases). The length of the CDR3 is 13 residues. Trimming pared 4 bases from V and 12 bases from J, leaving 13 bases between. The CDR3 coding sequence is TGTGCCAGCAGTTCGGGACGAGCCTTACCCCTCCACTTT. This translates into CASSSGRALPLHF.

This clonotype was picked up a small number of times. A read error may be the cause here, since a much bigger clone is one base away. V usage is TRBV5-1 and J usage is TRBJ2-7, with 7 nucleotides matching TRBD1. Germline V gene sequence: CDR1 SGHRS, CDR2 YFSETQ. The CDR3 has 15 amino acids. With 2 bases clipped from V and 3 bases from J, the junction kept 8 bases outside the gene matches. The CDR3 spells CASSFQGEFSYEQYF. For the CDR3, the DNA is TGCGCCAGCAGCTTCCAGGGGGAATTCAGCTACGAGCAGTACTTC.

This clonotype has at least ten counts. The chain has TRBV5-1 and TRBJ2-7, with D perhaps being TRBD1 or TRBD2 (5 bases each). The ends were cut back, 3 bases at V and 7 bases at J, with 17 bases in the middle. This CDR3 comprises 14 residues. Looked up from germline, CDR1 is SGHRS and CDR2 is YFSETQ. The CDR3 nucleotides are TGCGCCAGCAGCTCTTGGGACGGTCGGTGGGAGCAGTACTTC. It translates to CASSSWDGRWEQYF.

The table lists this clonotype with many counts. The chain has TRBV5-1 and TRBJ2-4; D possibly matches TRBD1 or TRBD2 (5 bases each). Trimming took 4 bases from V and 0 from J, leaving 14 bases between them. Germline loops: CDR1 SGHRS, CDR2 YFSETQ. The CDR3 is made up of 16 amino acids. As DNA, the CDR3 is TGCGCCAGCAGCGAGGGGCAGAACTTAGCCAAAAACATTCAGTACTTC. This sequence encodes CASSEGQNLAKNIQYF.

This clonotype showed up many times. The final CDR3 position lacks the conserved phenylalanine or tryptophan, pointing to a likely read error. V and J are TRBV12-3 or TRBV12-4 and TRBJ2-5; D ambiguous. There are 13 residues in the CDR3. Deletions cut 5 bases from V and 0 bases from J, with 7 bases between. The CDR3 spells CASSPINQETQYI. DNA of the CDR3: TGTGCCAGCAGTCCTATAAACCAAGAGACCCAGTACATC.

A few counts support this clonotype. A much more abundant neighbour one base away suggests this may be a read error. This chain uses TRBV28 with TRBJ2-4; D not certain. Germline V lookup: CDR1 MDHEN, CDR2 SYDVKM. The V end was cut by 6 bases, the J end by 15 bases, with 15 bases between. CDR3 length: 11 residues. The CDR3 loop is CASRGITTWYF. In DNA form, the CDR3 reads TGTGCCAGCAGAGGAATCACGACTTGGTACTTC.